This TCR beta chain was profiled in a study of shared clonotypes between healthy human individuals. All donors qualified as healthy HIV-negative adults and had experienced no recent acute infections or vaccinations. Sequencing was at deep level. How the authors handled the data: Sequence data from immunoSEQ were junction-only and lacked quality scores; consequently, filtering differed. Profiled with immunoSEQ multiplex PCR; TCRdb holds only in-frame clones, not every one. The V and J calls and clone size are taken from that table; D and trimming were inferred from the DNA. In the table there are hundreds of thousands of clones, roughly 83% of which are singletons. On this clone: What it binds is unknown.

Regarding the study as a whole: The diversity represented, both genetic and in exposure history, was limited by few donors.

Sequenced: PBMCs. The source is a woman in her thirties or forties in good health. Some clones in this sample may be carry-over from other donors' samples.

The CDR3 DNA follows: TGTGCCAGCAGTTTGCCCCTCGGTGGCTACACCTTC. This translates into CASSLPLGGYTF. The chain joins TRBV28 to TRBJ1-2; D gene unclear. The germline gives CDR1 MDHEN, CDR2 SYDVKM. The CDR3 consists of 12 residues. V lost 3 bases and J lost 7, with 9 bases in between.